Listed here is a single T cell receptor beta chain. As yet, its antigen is unknown. The entry originates in a study of T cell clones after liver transplantation. About the research overall: Samples came from ITN030ST, which attempted immunosuppression withdrawal within 2 years of liver transplantation.

CDR1 is MGHRA and CDR2 is YSYEKL in the germline V gene. The ends lost 4 bases at V and 5 bases at J; junction bases unmatched: 9. The CDR3 is made up of 16 amino acids. Study-level results: Small, mixed patient groups and varying post-transplant times limit these conclusions. In 5 of 8 subjects, circulating graft-donor-reactive CD4 TCRbeta sequences fell significantly after transplant.

Sequenced by immunoSEQ multiplex PCR; TCRdb stores in-frame clones only, minus some. The table records roughly 80,000 clones, roughly 80% of them present only once. This TCR was recovered from a human patient who received a liver transplant. Some T cells may be provided by the graft donor. The chain uses TRBV4-1 and TRBJ1-5; TRBD1 matches at 9 bases. The sequences come from CD4+ T cells from blood, collected roughly 3.5 years after liver transplant. CDR3 in amino acids: CASSPSGTGGYQPQHF. CDR3 bases: TGCGCCAGCAGCCCCTCTGGCACAGGGGGCTATCAGCCCCAGCATTTT.